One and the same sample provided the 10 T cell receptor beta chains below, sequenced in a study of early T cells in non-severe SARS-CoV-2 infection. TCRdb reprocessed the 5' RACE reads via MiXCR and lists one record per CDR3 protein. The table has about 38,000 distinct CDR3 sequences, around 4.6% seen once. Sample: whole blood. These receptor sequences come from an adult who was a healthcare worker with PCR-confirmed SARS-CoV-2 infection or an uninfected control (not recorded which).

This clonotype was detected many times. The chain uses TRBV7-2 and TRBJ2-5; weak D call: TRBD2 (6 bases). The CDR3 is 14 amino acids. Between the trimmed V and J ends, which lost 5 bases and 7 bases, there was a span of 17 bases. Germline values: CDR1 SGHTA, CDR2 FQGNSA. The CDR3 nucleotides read TGTGCCAGCAGCCCCGGGACTTTTCTAGGGACCCAGTACTTC. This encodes CASSPGTFLGTQYF. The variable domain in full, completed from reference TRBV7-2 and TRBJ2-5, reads GAGVSQSPSNKVTEKGKDVELRCDPISGHTALYWYRQSLGQGLEFLIYFQGNSAPDKSGLPSDRFSAERTGGSVSTLTIQRTQQEDSAVYLCASSPGTFLGTQYFGPGTRLLVL.

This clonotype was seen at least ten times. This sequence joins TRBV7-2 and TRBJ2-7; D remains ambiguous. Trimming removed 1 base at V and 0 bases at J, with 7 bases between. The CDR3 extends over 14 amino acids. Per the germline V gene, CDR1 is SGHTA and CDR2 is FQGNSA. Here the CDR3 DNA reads TGTGCCAGCAGCTTAGATTACAGCTCCTACGAGCAGTACTTC. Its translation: CASSLDYSSYEQYF.

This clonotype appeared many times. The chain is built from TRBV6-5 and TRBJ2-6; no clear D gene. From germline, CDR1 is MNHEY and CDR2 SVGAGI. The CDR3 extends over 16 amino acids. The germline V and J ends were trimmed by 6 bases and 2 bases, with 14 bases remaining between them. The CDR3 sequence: CASRPRRVAGANVLTF. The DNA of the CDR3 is TGTGCCAGCAGACCCCGCCGAGTTGCTGGGGCCAACGTCCTGACTTTC.

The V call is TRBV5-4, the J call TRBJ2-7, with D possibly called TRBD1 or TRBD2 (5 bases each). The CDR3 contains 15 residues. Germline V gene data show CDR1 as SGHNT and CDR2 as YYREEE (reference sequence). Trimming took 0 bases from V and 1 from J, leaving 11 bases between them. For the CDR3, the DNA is TGTGCCAGCAGCTTGGGGGCAGGGAGATCCTACGAGCAGTACTTC. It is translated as CASSLGAGRSYEQYF.

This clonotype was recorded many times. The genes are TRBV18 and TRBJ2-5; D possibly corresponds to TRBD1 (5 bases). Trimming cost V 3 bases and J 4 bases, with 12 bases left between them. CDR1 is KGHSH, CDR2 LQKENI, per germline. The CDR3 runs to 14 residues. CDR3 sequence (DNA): TGTGCCAGCTCACCGGCAGGGTCCGGAGAGACCCAGTACTTC. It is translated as CASSPAGSGETQYF.

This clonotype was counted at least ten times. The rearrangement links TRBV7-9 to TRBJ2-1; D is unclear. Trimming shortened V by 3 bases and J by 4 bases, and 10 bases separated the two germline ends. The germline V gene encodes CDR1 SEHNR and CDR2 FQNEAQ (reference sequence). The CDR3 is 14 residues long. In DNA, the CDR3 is TGTGCCAGCAGCTTCAGCTCCCCTTACAATGAGCAGTTCTTC. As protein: CASSFSSPYNEQFF.

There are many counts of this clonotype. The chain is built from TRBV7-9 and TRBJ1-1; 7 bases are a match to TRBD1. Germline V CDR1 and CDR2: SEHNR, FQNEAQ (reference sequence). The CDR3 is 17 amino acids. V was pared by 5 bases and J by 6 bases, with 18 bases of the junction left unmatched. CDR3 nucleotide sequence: TGTGCCAGCAGCCGTATCTCGTCGACAGGGACTGCTGCTGAAGCTTTCTTT. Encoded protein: CASSRISSTGTAAEAFF.

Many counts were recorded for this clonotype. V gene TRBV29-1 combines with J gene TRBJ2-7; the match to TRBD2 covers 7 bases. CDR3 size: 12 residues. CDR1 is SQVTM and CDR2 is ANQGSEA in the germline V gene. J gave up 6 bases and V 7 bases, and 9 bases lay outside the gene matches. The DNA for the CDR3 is TGCAGCGCAGGCGTCTGGGGGGGCGAGCAGTACTTC. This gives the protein CSAGVWGGEQYF.

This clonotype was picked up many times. CDR3 region: CASSQDPAGLFYNEQFF. CDR3 nucleotide sequence: TGTGCCAGCAGCCAAGATCCGGCAGGGCTCTTCTACAATGAGCAGTTCTTC. The chain links TRBV4-2 to TRBJ2-1; weak D call: TRBD1 (5 bases). The CDR3 totals 17 residues. V lost 0 bases and J lost 3, with 15 bases in between. Germline V gene lookup returns CDR1 LGHNA and CDR2 YNFKEQ.

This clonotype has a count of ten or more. The CDR3 protein is CASSLGGGAETQYF. The DNA of the CDR3 is TGTGCCAGCAGCCTAGGTGGCGGGGCGGAGACCCAGTACTTC. The J gene is TRBJ2-5, the V gene TRBV7-9; tentatively, D is TRBD2 (6 bases). CDR1 is SEHNR and CDR2 is FQNEAQ in the germline V gene (reference sequence). Trimming pared 5 bases from V and 5 bases from J, leaving 15 bases between. The CDR3 has 14 residues.